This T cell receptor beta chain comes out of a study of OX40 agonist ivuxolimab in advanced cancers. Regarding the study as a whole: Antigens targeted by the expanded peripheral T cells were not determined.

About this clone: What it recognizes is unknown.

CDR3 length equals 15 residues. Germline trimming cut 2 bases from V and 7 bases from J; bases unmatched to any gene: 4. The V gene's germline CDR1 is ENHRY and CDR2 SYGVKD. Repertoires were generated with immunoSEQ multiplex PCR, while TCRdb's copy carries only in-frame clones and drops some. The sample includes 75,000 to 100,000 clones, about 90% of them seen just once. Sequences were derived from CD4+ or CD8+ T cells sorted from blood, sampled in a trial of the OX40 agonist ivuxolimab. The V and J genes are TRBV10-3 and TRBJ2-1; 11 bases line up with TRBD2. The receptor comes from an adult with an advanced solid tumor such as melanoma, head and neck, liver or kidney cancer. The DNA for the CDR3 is TGTGCCATCAGTGAGACTAGCGGGAGTATAAATGAGCAGTTCTTC. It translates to CAISETSGSINEQFF.